This T cell receptor beta chain originates from a study of cytomegalovirus exposure and HLA in healthy donors. Sequencing was performed with immunoSEQ multiplex PCR; in TCRdb, only in-frame clones are kept and a portion is missing. Of about 200,000 clones in the sample, roughly 84% were seen once. To note about this clone: Its cognate antigen is unknown.

V lost 4 bases, J lost 6 bases, and 6 bases stayed unmatched. The CDR3 is 15 amino acids. Germline CDR1 SNHLY, CDR2 FYNNEI. Study results and limitations: The listing of roughly 160 TCR beta chains classed them as cytomegalovirus-associated.

The V gene is TRBV2, the J gene TRBJ1-5; 10 bases map to TRBD1. The sequence was collected from a woman under 40 in good health and CMV-seropositive. The sequencing input was PBMCs. The CDR3 nucleotides are TGTGCCAGCAGTGTAGGGACAGGGGTAGGTCAGCCCCAGCATTTT. Its protein product is CASSVGTGVGQPQHF.